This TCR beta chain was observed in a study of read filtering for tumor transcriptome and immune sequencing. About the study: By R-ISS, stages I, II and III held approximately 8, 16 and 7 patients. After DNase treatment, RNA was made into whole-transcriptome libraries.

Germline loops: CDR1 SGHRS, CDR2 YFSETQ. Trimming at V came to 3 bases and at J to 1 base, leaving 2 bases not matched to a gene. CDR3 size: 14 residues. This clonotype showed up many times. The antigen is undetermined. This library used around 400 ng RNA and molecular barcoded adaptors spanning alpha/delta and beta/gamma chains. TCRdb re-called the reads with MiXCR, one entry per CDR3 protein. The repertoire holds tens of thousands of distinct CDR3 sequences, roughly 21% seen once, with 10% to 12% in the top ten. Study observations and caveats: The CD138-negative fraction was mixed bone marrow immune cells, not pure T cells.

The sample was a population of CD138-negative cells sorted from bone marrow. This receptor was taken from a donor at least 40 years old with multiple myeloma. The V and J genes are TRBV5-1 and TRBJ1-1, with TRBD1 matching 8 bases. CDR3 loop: CASSSGTGNTEAFF. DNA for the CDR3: TGCGCCAGCAGCTCCGGGACAGGGAACACTGAAGCTTTCTTT.